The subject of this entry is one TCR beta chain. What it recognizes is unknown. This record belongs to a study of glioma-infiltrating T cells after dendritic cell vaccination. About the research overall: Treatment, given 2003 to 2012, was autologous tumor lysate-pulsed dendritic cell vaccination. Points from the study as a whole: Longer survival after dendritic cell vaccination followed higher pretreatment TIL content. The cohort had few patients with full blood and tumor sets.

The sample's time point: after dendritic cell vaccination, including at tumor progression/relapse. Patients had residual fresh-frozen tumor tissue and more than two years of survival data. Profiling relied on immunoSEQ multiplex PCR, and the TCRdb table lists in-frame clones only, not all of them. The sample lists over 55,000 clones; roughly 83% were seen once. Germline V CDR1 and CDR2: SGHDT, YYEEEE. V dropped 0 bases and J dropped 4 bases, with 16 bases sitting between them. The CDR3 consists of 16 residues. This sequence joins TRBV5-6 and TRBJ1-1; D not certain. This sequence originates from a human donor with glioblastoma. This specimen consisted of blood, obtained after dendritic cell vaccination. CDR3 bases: TGTGCCAGCAGCTTGGGCCTCGGGTTATCTAGCACTGAAGCTTTCTTT. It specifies CASSLGLGLSSTEAFF.